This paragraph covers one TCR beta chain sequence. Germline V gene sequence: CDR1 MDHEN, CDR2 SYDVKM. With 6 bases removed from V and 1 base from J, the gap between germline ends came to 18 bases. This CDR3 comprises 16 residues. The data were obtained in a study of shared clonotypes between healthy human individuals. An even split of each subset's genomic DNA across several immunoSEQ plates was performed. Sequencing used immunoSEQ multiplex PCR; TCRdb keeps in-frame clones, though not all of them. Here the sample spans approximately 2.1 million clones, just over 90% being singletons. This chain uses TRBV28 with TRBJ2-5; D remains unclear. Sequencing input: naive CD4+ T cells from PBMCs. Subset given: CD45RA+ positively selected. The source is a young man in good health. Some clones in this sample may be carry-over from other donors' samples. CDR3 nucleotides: TGTGCCAGCAGCGGCGGTAGTCTGGGTGTCCAAGAGACCCAGTACTTC. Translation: CASSGGSLGVQETQYF. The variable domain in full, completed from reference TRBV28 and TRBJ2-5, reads DVKVTQSSRYLVKRTGEKVFLECVQDMDHENMFWYRQDPGLGLRLIYFSYDVKMKEKGDIPEGYSVSREKKERFSLILESASTNQTSMYLCASSGGSLGVQETQYFGPGTRLLVL.